The clone carrying this TCR beta chain showed up just a few times. The data stem from a study of T-cell reconstitution after alpha-beta-depleted transplantation in children. This CDR3 has 15 residues. With V trimmed by 0 bases and J by 4 bases, 3 bases remained unmatched. Germline V gives CDR1 MNHNS, CDR2 SASEGT. Unique molecular identifiers were built into the TCRbeta library. TCRdb re-called the PCR reads through MiXCR, storing one row per CDR3 protein. Of some 70,000 distinct CDR3 sequences listed, about 6.7% are singletons. The sample here was PBMCs from the stem cell graft donor, taken from the stem cell graft. The origin of this receptor is a human donor who donated a stem cell graft to a child with acute lymphoblastic leukemia. The V and J genes are TRBV6-1 and TRBJ2-7; 10 bases match TRBD2. The CDR3 loop is CASSEAASGSYEQYF. The CDR3 DNA reads TGTGCCAGCAGTGAAGCGGCTAGCGGGAGTTACGAGCAGTACTTC.